Listed here is a single TCR beta chain. The antigen is not known. This sample was included in a study of cytotoxic CD8 clonotypes in ibrutinib-treated CLL. On the study more broadly: Response samples were drawn at a median of approximately 11 months of treatment, range 6 to 36. General study findings and limits: Increased clonality at ibrutinib response gave way to a return toward baseline at progression.

The sequencing depth, 1 in 200,000 to 1 in 1 million T cells, was the target. The table came from immunoSEQ multiplex PCR; TCRdb's copy has only in-frame clones and leaves some out. The data show roughly 250,000 clones, with under 80% seen just once and roughly 15% held by the top ten. Germline values: CDR1 SGHDT, CDR2 YYEEEE. Between the trimmed V and J ends, which lost 0 bases and 0 bases, there was a span of 18 bases. The CDR3 consists of 18 residues. The gene calls are TRBV5-6 and TRBJ2-5; D remains ambiguous. The receptor was isolated from a human donor with chronic lymphocytic leukemia. The specimen was PBMCs, collected after 24 months of ibrutinib treatment. CDR3 amino acids: CASSLGQALGFHQETQYF. In nucleotides, the CDR3 is TGTGCCAGCAGCTTGGGTCAGGCCCTGGGGTTCCACCAAGAGACCCAGTACTTC.